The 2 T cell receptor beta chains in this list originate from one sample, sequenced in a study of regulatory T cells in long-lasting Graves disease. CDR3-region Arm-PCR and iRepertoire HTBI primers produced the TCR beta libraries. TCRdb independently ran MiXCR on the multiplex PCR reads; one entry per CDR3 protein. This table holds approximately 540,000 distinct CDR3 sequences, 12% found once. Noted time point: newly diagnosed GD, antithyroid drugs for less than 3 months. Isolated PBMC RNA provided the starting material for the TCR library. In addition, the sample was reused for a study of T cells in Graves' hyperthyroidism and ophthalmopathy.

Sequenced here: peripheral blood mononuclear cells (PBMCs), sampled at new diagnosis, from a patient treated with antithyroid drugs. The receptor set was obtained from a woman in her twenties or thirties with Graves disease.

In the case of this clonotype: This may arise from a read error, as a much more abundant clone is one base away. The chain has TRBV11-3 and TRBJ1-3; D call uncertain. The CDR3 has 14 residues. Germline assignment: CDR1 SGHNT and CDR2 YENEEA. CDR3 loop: CTSSSAGSGNTIYF. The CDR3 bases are TGTACCAGCAGCTCAGCAGGCTCTGGAAACACCATATATTTT.

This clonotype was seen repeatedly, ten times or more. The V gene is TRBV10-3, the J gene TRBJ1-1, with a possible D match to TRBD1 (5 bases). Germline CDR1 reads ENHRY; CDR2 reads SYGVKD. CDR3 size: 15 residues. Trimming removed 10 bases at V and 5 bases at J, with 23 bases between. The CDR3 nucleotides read TGTGCCACTAAGAAGGGGACGGGTGGCGGGACTGAAGCTTTCTTT. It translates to CATKKGTGGGTEAFF.